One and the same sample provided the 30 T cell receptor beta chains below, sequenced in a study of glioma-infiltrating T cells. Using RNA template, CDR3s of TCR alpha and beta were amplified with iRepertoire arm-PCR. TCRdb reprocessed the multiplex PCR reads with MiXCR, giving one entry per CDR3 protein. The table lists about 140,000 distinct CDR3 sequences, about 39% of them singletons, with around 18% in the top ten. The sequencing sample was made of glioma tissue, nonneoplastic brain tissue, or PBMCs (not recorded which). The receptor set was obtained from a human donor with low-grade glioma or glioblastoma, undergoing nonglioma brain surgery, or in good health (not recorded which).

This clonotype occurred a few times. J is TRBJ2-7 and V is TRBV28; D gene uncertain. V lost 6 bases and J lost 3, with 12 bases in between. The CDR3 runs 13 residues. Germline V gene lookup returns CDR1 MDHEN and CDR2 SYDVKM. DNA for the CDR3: TGTGCCAGCAGCGCAGGAAGGCACTACGAGCAGTACTTC. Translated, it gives CASSAGRHYEQYF. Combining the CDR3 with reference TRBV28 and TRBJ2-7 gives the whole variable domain DVKVTQSSRYLVKRTGEKVFLECVQDMDHENMFWYRQDPGLGLRLIYFSYDVKMKEKGDIPEGYSVSREKKERFSLILESASTNQTSMYLCASSAGRHYEQYFGPGTRLTVT.

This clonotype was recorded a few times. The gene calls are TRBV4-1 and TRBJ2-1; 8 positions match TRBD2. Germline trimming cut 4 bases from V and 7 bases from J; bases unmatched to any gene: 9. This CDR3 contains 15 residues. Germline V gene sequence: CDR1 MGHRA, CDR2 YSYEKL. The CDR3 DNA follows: TGCGCCAGCAGCCTCCGAGCGGGAGCAGTTAATGAGCAGTTCTTC. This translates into CASSLRAGAVNEQFF.

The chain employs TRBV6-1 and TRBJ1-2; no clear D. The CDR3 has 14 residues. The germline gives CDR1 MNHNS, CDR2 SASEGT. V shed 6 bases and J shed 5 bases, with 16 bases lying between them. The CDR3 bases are TGTGCCAGCAGCCGAGGCGGCAGTTTTTATGGCTACACCTTC. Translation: CASSRGGSFYGYTF.

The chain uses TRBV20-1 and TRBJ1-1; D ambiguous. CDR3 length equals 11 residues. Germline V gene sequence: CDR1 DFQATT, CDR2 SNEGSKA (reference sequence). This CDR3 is CSLYQNTEAFF. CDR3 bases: TGCAGCCTTTACCAGAACACTGAAGCTTTCTTT.

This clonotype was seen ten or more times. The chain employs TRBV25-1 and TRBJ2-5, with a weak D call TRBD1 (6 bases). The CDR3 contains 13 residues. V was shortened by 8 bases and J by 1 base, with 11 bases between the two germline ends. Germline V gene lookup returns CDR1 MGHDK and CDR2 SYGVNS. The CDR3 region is CASLDRPQETQYF. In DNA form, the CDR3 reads TGTGCCAGCCTCGACAGGCCCCAAGAGACCCAGTACTTC.

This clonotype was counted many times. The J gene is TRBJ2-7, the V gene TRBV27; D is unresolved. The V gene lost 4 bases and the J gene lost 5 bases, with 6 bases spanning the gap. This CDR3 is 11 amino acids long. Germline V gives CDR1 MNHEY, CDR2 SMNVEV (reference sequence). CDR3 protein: CASSSLNEQYF. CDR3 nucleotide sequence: TGTGCCAGCAGTTCCCTGAACGAGCAGTACTTC.

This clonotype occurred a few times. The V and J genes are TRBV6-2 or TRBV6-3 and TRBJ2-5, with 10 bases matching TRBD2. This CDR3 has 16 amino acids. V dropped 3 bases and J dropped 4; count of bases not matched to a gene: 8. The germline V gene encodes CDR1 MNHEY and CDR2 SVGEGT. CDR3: CASSYPPAGGRETQYF. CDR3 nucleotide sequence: TGTGCCAGCAGTTATCCTCCAGCGGGGGGGAGAGAGACCCAGTACTTC.

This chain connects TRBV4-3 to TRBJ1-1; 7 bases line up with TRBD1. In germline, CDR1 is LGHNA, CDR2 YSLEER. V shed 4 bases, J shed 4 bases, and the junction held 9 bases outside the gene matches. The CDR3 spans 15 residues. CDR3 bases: TGCGCCAGCAGCCGAAGCCAGGGGGGGCGCACTGAAGCTTTCTTT. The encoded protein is CASSRSQGGRTEAFF.

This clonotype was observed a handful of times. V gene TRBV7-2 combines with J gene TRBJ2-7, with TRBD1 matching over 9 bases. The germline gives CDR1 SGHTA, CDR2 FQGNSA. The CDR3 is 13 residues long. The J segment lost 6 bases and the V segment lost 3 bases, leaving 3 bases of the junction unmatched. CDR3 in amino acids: CASSFRQGVEQYF. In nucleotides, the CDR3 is TGTGCCAGCAGCTTCAGACAGGGGGTCGAGCAGTACTTC.

As DNA, the CDR3 is TGTGCCAGTAGTACGGCCTACACTGAAGCTTTCTTT. Its translation is CASSTAYTEAFF. This chain links TRBV19 with TRBJ1-1; D ambiguous. Germline V CDR1 and CDR2: LNHDA, SQIVND (reference sequence). Trimming shortened V by 4 bases and J by 3 bases, and 6 bases separated the two germline ends. CDR3 length: 12 amino acids.

This CDR3 reads CAITERLGETQYF. CDR3 sequence (DNA): TGTGCCATCACAGAGAGACTAGGAGAGACCCAGTACTTC. The chain has TRBV10-3 and TRBJ2-5; D is perhaps TRBD2 (6 bases). From germline, CDR1 is ENHRY and CDR2 SYGVKD. The CDR3 length is 13 residues. Trimming left V 7 bases short and J 4 bases short, with 13 bases between.

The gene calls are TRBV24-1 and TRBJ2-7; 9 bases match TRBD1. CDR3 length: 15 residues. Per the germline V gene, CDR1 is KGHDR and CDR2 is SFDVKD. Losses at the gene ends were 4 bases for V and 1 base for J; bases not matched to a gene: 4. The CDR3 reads CATSDTGTGSYEQYF. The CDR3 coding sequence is TGTGCCACCAGTGACACCGGGACAGGGTCCTACGAGCAGTACTTC.

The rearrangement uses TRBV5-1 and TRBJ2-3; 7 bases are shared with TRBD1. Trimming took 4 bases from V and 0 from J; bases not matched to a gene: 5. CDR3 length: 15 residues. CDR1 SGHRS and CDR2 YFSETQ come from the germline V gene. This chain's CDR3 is CASSKGTASTDTQYF. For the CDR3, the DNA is TGCGCCAGCAGCAAAGGGACAGCTAGCACAGATACGCAGTATTTT. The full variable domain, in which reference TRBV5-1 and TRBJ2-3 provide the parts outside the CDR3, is KAGVTQTPRYLIKTRGQQVTLSCSPISGHRSVSWYQQTPGQGLQFLFEYFSETQRNKGNFPGRFSGRQFSNSRSEMNVSTLELGDSALYLCASSKGTASTDTQYFGPGTRLTVL.

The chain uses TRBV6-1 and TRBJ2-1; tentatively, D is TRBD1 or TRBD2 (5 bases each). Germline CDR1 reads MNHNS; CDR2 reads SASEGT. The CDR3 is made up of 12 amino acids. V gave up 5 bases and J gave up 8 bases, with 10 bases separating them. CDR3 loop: CASSRGADEQFF. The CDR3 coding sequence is TGTGCCAGCAGTCGAGGGGCCGATGAGCAGTTCTTC.

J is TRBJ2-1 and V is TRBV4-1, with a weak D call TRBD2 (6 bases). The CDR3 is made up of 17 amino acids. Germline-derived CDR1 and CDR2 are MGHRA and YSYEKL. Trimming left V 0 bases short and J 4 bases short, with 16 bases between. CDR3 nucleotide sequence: TGCGCCAGCAGCCAAGAAATTGCGGGATTAATGTACAATGAGCAGTTCTTC. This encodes CASSQEIAGLMYNEQFF.

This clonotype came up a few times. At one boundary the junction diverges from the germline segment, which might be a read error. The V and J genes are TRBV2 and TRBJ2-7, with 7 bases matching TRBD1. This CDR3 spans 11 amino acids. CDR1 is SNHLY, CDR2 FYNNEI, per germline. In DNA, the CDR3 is TGTGCCAGCCGCAGGGGACAGCCTGCAATCTTC. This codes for CASRRGQPAIF.

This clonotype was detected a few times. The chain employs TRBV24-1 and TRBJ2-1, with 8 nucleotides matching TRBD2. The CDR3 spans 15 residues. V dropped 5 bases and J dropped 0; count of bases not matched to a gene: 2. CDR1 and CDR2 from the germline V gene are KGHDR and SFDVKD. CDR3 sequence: CATSGLAGSYNEQFF. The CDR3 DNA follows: TGTGCCACCAGTGGTCTAGCGGGCTCCTACAATGAGCAGTTCTTC.

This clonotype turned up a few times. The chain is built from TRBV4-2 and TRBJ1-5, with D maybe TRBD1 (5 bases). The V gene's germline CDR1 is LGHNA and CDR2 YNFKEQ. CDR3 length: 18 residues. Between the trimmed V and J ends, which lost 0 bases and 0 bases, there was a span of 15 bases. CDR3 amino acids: CASSQDLIRGTSNQPQHF. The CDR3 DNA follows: TGTGCCAGCAGCCAAGATCTGATTAGGGGCACTAGCAATCAGCCCCAGCATTTT.

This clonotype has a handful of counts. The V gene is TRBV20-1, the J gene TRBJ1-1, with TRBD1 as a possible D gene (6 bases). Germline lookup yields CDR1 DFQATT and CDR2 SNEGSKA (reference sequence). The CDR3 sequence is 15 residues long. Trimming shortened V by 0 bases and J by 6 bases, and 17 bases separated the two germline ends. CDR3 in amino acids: CSARDVGGQFSEAFF. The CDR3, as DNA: TGCAGTGCTAGAGATGTGGGGGGACAATTCTCTGAAGCTTTCTTT.

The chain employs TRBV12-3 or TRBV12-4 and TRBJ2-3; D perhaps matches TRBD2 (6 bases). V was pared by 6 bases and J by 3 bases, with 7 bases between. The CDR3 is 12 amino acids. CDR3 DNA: TGTGCCAGCAGGACTAGGACAGATACGCAGTATTTT. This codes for CASRTRTDTQYF.

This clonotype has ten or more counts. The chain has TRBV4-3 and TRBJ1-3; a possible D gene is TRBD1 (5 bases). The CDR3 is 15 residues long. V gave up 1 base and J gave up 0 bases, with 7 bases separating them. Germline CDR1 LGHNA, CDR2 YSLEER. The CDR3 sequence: CASSQGQHSGNTIYF. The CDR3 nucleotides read TGCGCCAGCAGCCAAGGACAGCACTCTGGAAACACCATATATTTT.

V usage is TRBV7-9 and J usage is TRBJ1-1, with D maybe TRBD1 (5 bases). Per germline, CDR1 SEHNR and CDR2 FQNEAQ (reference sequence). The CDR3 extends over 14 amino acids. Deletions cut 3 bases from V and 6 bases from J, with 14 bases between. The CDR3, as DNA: TGTGCCAGCAGCTTGGCAGGGAGGGTCTCTGAAGCTTTCTTT. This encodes CASSLAGRVSEAFF.

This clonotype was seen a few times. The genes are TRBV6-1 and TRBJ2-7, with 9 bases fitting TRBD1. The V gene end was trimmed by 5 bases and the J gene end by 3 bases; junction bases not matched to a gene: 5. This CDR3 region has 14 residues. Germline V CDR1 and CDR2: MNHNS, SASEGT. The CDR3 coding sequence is TGTGCCAGCAGTCGGGACAGGGCGAACTACGAGCAGTACTTC. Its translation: CASSRDRANYEQYF.

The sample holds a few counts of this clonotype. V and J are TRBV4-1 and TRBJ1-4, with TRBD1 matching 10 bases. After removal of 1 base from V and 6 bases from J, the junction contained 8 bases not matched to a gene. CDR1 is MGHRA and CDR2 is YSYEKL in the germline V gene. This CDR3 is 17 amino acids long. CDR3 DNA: TGCGCCAGCAGCCAAGGCGTAGTCGGGACAGGGGATGAAAAACTGTTTTTT. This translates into CASSQGVVGTGDEKLFF.

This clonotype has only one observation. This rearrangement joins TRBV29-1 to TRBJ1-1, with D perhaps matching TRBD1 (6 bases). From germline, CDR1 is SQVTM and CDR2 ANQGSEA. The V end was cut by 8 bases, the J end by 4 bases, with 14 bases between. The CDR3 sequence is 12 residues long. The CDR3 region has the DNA TGCAGCCTACTACAGGGCGGCACTGAAGCTTTCTTT. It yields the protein CSLLQGGTEAFF. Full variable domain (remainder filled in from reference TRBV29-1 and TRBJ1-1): SAVISQKPSRDICQRGTSLTIQCQVDSQVTMMFWYRQQPGQSLTLIATANQGSEATYESGFVIDKFPISRPNLTFSTLTVSNMSPEDSSIYLCSLLQGGTEAFFGQGTRLTVV.

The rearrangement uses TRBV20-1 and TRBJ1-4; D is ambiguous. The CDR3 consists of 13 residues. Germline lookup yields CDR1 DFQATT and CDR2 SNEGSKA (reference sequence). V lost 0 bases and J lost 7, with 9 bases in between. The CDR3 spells CSARDRGSEKLFF. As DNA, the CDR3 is TGCAGTGCTAGAGACAGAGGGAGTGAAAAACTGTTTTTT.

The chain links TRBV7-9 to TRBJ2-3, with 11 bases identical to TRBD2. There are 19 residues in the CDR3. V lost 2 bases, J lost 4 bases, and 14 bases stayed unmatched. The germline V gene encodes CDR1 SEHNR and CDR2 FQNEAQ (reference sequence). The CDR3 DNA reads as TGTGCCAGCAGCTTACGGGCGGGGGGACTAGCGGTTTCCGCAGATACGCAGTATTTT. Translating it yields CASSLRAGGLAVSADTQYF.

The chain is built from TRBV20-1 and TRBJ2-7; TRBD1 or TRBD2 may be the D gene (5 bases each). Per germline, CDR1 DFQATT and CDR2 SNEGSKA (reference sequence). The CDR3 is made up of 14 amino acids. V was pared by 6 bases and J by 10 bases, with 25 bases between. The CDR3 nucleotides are TGCAGTGCAACCCCCGGGACGGACCCTACGCTTCAGTACTTC. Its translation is CSATPGTDPTLQYF.

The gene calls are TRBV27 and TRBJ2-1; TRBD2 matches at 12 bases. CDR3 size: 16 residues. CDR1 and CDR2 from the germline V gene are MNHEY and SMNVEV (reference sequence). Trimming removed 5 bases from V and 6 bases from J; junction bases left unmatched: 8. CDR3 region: CASSLSTSGGLNEQFF. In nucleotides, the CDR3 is TGTGCCAGCAGTCTTTCCACTAGCGGGGGGCTCAATGAGCAGTTCTTC.

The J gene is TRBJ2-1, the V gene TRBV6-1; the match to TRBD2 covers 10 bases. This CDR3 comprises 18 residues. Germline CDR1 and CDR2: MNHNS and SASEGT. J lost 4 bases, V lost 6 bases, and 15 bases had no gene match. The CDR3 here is CASSIGASGSFRYNEQFF. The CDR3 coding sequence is TGTGCCAGCAGCATCGGGGCTAGCGGGAGTTTTAGGTACAATGAGCAGTTCTTC.